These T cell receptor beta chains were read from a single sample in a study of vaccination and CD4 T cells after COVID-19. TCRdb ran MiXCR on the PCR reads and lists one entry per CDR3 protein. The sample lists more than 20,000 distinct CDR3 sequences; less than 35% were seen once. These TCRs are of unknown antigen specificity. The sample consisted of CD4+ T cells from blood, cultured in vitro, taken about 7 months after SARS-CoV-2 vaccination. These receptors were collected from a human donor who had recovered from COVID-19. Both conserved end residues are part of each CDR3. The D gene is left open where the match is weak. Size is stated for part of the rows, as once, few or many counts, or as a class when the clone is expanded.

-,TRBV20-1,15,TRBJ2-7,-,CSARDRRHIGLEQYF,TGCAGTGCTAGAGATAGACGTCATATTGGCCTCGAGCAGTACTTC
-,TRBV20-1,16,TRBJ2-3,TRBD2,CSARAMAGENTDTQYF,TGCAGTGCTAGAGCTATGGCGGGAGAGAACACAGATACGCAGTATTTT
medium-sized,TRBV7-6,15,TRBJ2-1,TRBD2,CASSLAASGDNEQFF,TGTGCCAGCAGCTTAGCGGCTAGCGGGGACAATGAGCAGTTCTTC
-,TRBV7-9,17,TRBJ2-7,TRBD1,CASGPRYGDRISYEQYF,TGTGCCAGCGGCCCCAGGTATGGGGACAGGATCTCCTACGAGCAGTACTTC
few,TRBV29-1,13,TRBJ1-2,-,CSVEDRTSYGYTF,TGCAGCGTTGAAGACAGGACCTCTTATGGCTACACCTTC
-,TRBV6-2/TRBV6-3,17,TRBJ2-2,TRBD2,CASSYLSLRGGTGELFF,TGTGCCAGCAGCTACTTGTCTCTTCGGGGGGGGACCGGGGAGCTGTTTTTT
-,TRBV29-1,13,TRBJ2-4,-,CSVIEGASIIQYF,TGCAGCGTAATTGAAGGGGCCTCTATCATTCAGTACTTC
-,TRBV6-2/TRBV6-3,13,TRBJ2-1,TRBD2,CASGWTRTAEQFF,TGTGCCAGCGGTTGGACTAGAACCGCTGAGCAGTTCTTC
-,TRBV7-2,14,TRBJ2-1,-,CASSPKPNYNEQFF,TGTGCCAGCAGCCCGAAACCCAATTACAATGAGCAGTTCTTC
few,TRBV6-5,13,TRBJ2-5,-,CASSFSDRETQYF,TGTGCCAGCAGTTTCAGCGATCGGGAGACCCAGTACTTC
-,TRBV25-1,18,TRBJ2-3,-,CASSDGMGVGVGTDTQYF,TGTGCCAGCAGTGATGGGATGGGAGTGGGAGTGGGCACAGATACGCAGTATTTT
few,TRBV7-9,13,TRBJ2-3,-,CASPRESTDTQYF,TGTGCCAGCCCCCGGGAGAGCACAGATACGCAGTATTTT
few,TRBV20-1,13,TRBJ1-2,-,CSARASGAGGYTF,TGCAGTGCTAGAGCGTCTGGGGCAGGGGGCTACACCTTC
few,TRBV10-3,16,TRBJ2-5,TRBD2,CAISESGGGTQETQYF,TGTGCCATCAGTGAGTCGGGCGGGGGGACCCAAGAGACCCAGTACTTC
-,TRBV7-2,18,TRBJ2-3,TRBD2,CASSSGLAGGPGTDTQYF,TGTGCCAGCAGCTCGGGACTAGCGGGGGGGCCTGGCACAGATACGCAGTATTTT
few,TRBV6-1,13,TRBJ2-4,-,CASSDLRYDIQYF,TGTGCCAGCAGTGACCTACGTTACGACATTCAGTACTTC
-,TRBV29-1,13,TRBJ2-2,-,CSAGHTNTGELFF,TGCAGCGCAGGACACACGAACACCGGGGAGCTGTTTTTT
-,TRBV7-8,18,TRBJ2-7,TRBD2,CASSFPTSGRTVVVEQYF,TGTGCCAGCAGCTTCCCGACTAGCGGGAGGACCGTAGTTGTCGAGCAGTACTTC
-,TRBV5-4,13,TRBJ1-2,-,CASRSAELYGYTF,TGTGCCAGCAGATCCGCGGAGCTCTATGGCTACACCTTC
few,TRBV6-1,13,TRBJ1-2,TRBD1,CASSMDRVLGYTF,TGTGCCAGCAGTATGGACAGGGTTCTGGGCTACACCTTC
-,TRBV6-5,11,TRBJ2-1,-,CASSYRVEQFF,TGTGCCAGCAGTTACAGGGTTGAGCAGTTCTTC
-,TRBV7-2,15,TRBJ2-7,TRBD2,CASSPRSGVLYEQYF,TGTGCCAGCAGCCCCAGGAGCGGGGTCCTCTACGAGCAGTACTTC
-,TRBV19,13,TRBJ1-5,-,CASSMGRDQPQHF,TGTGCCAGTAGTATGGGCAGGGATCAGCCCCAGCATTTT
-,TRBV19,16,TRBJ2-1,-,CASSIWAGNSYNEQFF,TGTGCCAGTAGTATTTGGGCGGGAAACTCCTACAATGAGCAGTTCTTC
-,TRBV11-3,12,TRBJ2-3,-,CASSLQDKVQYF,TGTGCCAGCAGCTTACAGGACAAAGTACAGTATTTT
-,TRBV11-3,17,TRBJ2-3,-,CASSLDLSATSTDTQYF,TGTGCCAGCAGCTTAGATCTAAGCGCAACAAGCACAGATACGCAGTATTTT
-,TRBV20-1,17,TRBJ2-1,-,CSARDQGRTGRANEQFF,TGCAGTGCTAGAGATCAGGGGAGAACGGGCCGGGCCAATGAGCAGTTCTTC
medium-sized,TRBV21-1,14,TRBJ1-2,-,CASSAEGGSYGYTF,TGTGCCAGCAGCGCGGAAGGGGGCTCCTATGGCTACACCTTC